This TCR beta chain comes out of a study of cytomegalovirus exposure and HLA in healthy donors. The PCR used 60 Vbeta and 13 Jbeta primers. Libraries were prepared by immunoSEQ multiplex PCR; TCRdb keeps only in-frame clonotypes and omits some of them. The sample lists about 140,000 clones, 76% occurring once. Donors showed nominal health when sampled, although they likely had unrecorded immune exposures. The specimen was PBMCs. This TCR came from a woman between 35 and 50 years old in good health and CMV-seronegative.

CDR3 nucleotide sequence: TGCGCCAGCAGCTTGGCCGCGACAGACAATGAGCAGTTCTTC. It codes for CASSLAATDNEQFF. The chain has TRBV5-1 and TRBJ2-1, with TRBD1 as a possible D gene (5 bases). CDR1 and CDR2 (germline): SGHRS, YFSETQ. Deletions cut 0 bases from V and 5 bases from J, with 9 bases between. The CDR3 loop spans 14 amino acids.